This TCR beta chain was profiled in a study of cytomegalovirus exposure and HLA in healthy donors. The study ran its PCR with 60 Vbeta and 13 Jbeta primers. Some clones are missing from TCRdb's copy, which holds only in-frame ones; the method was immunoSEQ multiplex PCR. The sample shows 110,000 or so clones, roughly three quarters of them seen only once. CDR1 and CDR2 (germline): MGHRA, YSYEKL. The CDR3 has 14 amino acids. The V segment lost 4 bases and the J segment 2 bases; nucleotides outside the gene matches: 4. The chain links TRBV4-1 to TRBJ2-7; 8 bases align to TRBD2. The specimen sequenced was PBMCs. The clonotype originates from a male donor in good health and CMV-seronegative. CDR3 DNA: TGCGCCAGCAGCCTGGGACTAGATCCCTACGAGCAGTACTTC. It specifies CASSLGLDPYEQYF.